This T cell receptor beta chain appears in the sequencing data of a study of chemoradiotherapy in HPV16-positive cancers. Regarding this clone: Antigen specificity is unknown.

The CDR3 runs to 16 residues. The V and J ends lost 3 bases and 0 bases, in that order; junction bases with no gene match: 2. In germline, CDR1 is SGDLS, CDR2 YYNGEE. Whole-study results and caveats: Candidate HPV-specific clones and E7-related TCR motifs grew in tumor during treatment. The functional HPV-specific definition rests on just a couple of HPV16-positive patients.

Assay used: immunoSEQ multiplex PCR; TCRdb lists only in-frame clones, some missing. This sample has 10,000 to 11,000 clones, with 86% found just once. The sequence was collected from a human donor with HPV-associated anogenital cancer. The sequencing here drew on blood, taken from a patient who underwent chemoradiotherapy. The V gene is TRBV9, the J gene TRBJ2-2, with 10 bases fitting TRBD1. This CDR3 is CASSAGQGANTGELFF. The CDR3 coding sequence is TGTGCCAGCAGCGCCGGACAGGGGGCGAACACCGGGGAGCTGTTTTTT.